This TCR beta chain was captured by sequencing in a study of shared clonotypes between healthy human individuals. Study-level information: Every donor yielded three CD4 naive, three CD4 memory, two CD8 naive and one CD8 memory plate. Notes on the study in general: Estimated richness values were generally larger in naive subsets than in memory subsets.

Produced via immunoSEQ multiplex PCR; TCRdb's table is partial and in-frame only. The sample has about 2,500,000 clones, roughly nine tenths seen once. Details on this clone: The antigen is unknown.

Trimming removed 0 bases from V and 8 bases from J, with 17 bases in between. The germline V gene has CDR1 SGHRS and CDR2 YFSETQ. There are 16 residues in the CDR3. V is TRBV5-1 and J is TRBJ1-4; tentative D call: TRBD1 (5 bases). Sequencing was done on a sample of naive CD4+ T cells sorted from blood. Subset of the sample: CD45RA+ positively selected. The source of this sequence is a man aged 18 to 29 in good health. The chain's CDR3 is CASSLALTGGKEKLFF. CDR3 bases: TGCGCCAGCAGCTTGGCGTTAACCGGGGGGAAGGAAAAACTGTTTTTT.